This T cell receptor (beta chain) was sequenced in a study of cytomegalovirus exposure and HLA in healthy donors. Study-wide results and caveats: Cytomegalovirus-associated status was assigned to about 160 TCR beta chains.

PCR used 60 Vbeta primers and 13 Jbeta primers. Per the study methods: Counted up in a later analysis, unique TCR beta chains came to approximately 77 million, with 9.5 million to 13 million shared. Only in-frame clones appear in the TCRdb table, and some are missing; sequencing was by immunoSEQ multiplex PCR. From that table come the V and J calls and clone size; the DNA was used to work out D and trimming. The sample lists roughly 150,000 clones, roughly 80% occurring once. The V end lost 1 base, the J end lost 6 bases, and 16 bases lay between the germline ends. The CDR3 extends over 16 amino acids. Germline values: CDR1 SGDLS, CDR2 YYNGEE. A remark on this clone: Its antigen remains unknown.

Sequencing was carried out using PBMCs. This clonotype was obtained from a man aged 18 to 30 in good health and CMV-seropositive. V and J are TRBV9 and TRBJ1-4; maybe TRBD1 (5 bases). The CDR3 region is CASSVSPSRDDEKLFF. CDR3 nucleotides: TGTGCCAGCAGCGTAAGCCCCTCCAGGGATGATGAAAAACTGTTTTTT.